A selection of T cell receptor beta chains follows, all from one sample in a study of blood T cell repertoires in COVID-19. Sequencing was performed with immunoSEQ multiplex PCR; in TCRdb, only in-frame clones are kept and a portion is missing. The sample includes 20,000 or so clones, approximately 92% seen only once; the top ten take 6% to 8%. Specimen: peripheral blood. The receptor source for this set is a man aged 65 to 85 with active COVID-19. The CDR3 runs from the conserved cysteine through the conserved F or W. The D gene is left open where the match is weak. Size tells how often a clone was seen (once, few, many) or the class of an expanded clone, and some rows leave it out.

D	V	J	size	CDR3	DNA
TRBD2	TRBV30	TRBJ2-5	NA	CAYSSGGLGETQYF	TGTGCCTACTCTAGCGGGGGTCTTGGGGAGACCCAGTACTTC
NA	TRBV4-3	TRBJ1-6	NA	CASSLQGNSPLHF	TGCGCCAGCAGCCTTCAGGGAAATTCACCCCTCCACTTT
TRBD1	TRBV19	TRBJ1-2	once	CASSSGTGSLGYGYTF	TGTGCCAGTAGTAGCGGGACAGGGTCGCTTGGCTATGGCTACACCTTC
NA	TRBV12-3/TRBV12-4	TRBJ2-7	once	CASSPPSAYEQYF	TGTGCCAGCAGTCCCCCAAGCGCTTACGAGCAGTACTTC
NA	TRBV19	TRBJ1-6	once	CASTTGRNSPLHF	TGTGCCAGTACTACAGGGCGGAATTCACCCCTCCACTTT
TRBD1	TRBV19	TRBJ2-7	NA	CASSIKGQGVFEQYF	TGTGCCAGTAGTATTAAGGGACAGGGGGTTTTCGAGCAGTACTTC
NA	TRBV5-5	TRBJ2-1	NA	CASYRAGATSYNEQFF	TGTGCCAGCTACAGGGCAGGGGCGACCTCCTACAATGAGCAGTTCTTC
NA	TRBV2	TRBJ2-1	NA	CASQPGRASYNEQFF	TGTGCCAGCCAGCCCGGGCGGGCCTCCTACAATGAGCAGTTCTTC
NA	TRBV6-2/TRBV6-3	TRBJ2-1	NA	CASSYLKWVSRAGSSYNEQFF	TGTGCCAGCAGTTACTTAAAATGGGTAAGCCGGGCGGGAAGCTCCTACAATGAGCAGTTCTTC
NA	TRBV12-3/TRBV12-4	TRBJ1-6	NA	CASTRGSPLHF	TGTGCCAGCACAAGGGGGTCACCCCTCCACTTT
TRBD1	TRBV9	TRBJ1-1	NA	CASSGGQGIGNTEAFF	TGTGCCAGCAGCGGGGGACAGGGAATAGGGAACACTGAAGCTTTCTTT
NA	TRBV6-1	TRBJ1-3	few	CASSEGQTLGNTIYF	TGTGCCAGCAGCGAAGGACAGACCCTCGGAAACACCATATATTTT
TRBD2	TRBV4-3	TRBJ2-7	NA	CASSQEAGLATLHEQYF	TGCGCCAGCAGCCAAGAGGCCGGACTAGCAACCCTCCACGAGCAGTACTTC
NA	TRBV5-1	TRBJ2-1	NA	CASSLAVSSYNEQFF	TGCGCCAGCAGCTTGGCGGTCTCCTCCTACAATGAGCAGTTCTTC
NA	TRBV28	TRBJ2-1	NA	CATSTNSEVSYNEQFF	TGTGCCACCTCCACCAACAGTGAAGTTTCCTACAATGAGCAGTTCTTC
TRBD1	TRBV29-1	TRBJ2-1	NA	CSVGGQGNEQFF	TGCAGCGTAGGAGGACAGGGAAATGAGCAGTTCTTC
TRBD1	TRBV6-5	TRBJ2-7	NA	CASLRTGASPYEQYF	TGTGCCAGCCTTAGGACAGGGGCTTCCCCCTACGAGCAGTACTTC
TRBD1	TRBV11-2	TRBJ2-7	NA	CASSTQTGFSSYEQYF	TGTGCCAGCAGCACTCAGACAGGGTTCAGCTCCTACGAGCAGTACTTC
TRBD1	TRBV30	TRBJ1-2	few	CAWVSRQGLHYGYTF	TGTGCCTGGGTATCCCGACAGGGCCTACACTATGGCTACACCTTC
NA	TRBV30	TRBJ2-5	NA	CAWSNRGGSYF	TGTGCCTGGAGTAACAGGGGGGGATCGTACTTC
NA	TRBV7-6	TRBJ2-1	NA	CASSIREYNEQFF	TGTGCCAGCAGCATAAGGGAGTACAATGAGCAGTTCTTC
TRBD1	TRBV9	TRBJ2-7	NA	CASSVGPDRDEQYF	TGTGCCAGCAGCGTAGGCCCTGACAGGGACGAGCAGTACTTC
TRBD2	TRBV28	TRBJ2-2	NA	CASRLAGGANTGELFF	TGTGCCAGCAGACTAGCGGGAGGGGCGAACACCGGGGAGCTGTTTTTT
TRBD2	TRBV7-2	TRBJ2-3	NA	CASSLSSPGLAGSDTQYF	TGTGCCAGCAGCTTGAGCTCTCCGGGACTAGCGGGGTCAGATACGCAGTATTTT
NA	TRBV28	TRBJ2-5	few	CASSLGGAQYF	TGTGCCAGCAGTTTAGGAGGGGCCCAGTACTTC
TRBD1	TRBV4-1	TRBJ1-2	NA	CASSHKTGGGYTF	TGCGCCAGCAGCCATAAGACAGGGGGCGGCTACACCTTC
TRBD2	TRBV19	TRBJ2-1	NA	CASRKREASSYNEQFF	TGTGCCAGCAGAAAGCGGGAGGCCAGCTCCTACAATGAGCAGTTCTTC
NA	TRBV5-1	TRBJ1-6	NA	CASSSVPTGDNSPLHF	TGCGCCAGCAGCTCTGTCCCGACCGGGGATAATTCACCCCTCCACTTT
NA	TRBV12-3/TRBV12-4	TRBJ2-3	once	CASSLLASDTQYF	TGTGCCAGCAGTTTATTAGCGTCGGATACGCAGTATTTT
TRBD1	TRBV10-3	TRBJ1-2	NA	CAISSGTGNKTSYGYTF	TGTGCCATCAGCTCCGGGACAGGGAACAAAACGAGCTATGGCTACACCTTC
TRBD2	TRBV27	TRBJ2-1	NA	CASSLSSGGFSYNEQFF	TGTGCCAGCAGTTTATCGAGCGGGGGGTTCTCCTACAATGAGCAGTTCTTC
NA	TRBV18	TRBJ1-1	NA	CASSPRYRTEAFF	TGTGCCAGCTCTCCCAGGTATCGCACTGAAGCTTTCTTT
TRBD1	TRBV19	TRBJ1-2	NA	CASCRDRGNYGYTF	TGTGCCAGTTGCCGGGACAGGGGAAATTATGGCTACACCTTC
NA	TRBV9	TRBJ1-2	NA	CASSEGANYGYTF	TGTGCCAGCAGCGAAGGAGCTAACTATGGCTACACCTTC
NA	TRBV7-9	TRBJ2-1	NA	CASSLGQYNEQFF	TGTGCCAGCAGCCTCGGACAGTACAATGAGCAGTTCTTC
TRBD1	TRBV4-3	TRBJ2-7	once	CASSPGQGAYEQYF	TGCGCCAGCAGCCCCGGACAGGGGGCATACGAGCAGTACTTC
NA	TRBV30	TRBJ1-1	NA	CAWKGQAVPEAFF	TGTGCCTGGAAAGGTCAGGCAGTCCCTGAAGCTTTCTTT